This entry concerns a single TCR beta chain. With 60 Vbeta and 13 Jbeta primers, the PCR was carried out. Profiled with immunoSEQ multiplex PCR; TCRdb holds only in-frame clones, not every one. The sample has 60,000 to 70,000 clones; under 85% are singletons. This entry comes from a study of cytomegalovirus exposure and HLA in healthy donors. Study-level background: Most genotyped donors, over 70% of some 400, had Caucasian-associated genetic ancestry.

Sequences were obtained from PBMCs. This sequence originates from a male donor in good health and CMV-seropositive.

The CDR3 DNA reads as TGTGCCTGGAGCGCACAGATCCACTCTGGAAACACCATATATTTT. Translating it yields CAWSAQIHSGNTIYF. This rearrangement joins TRBV30 to TRBJ1-3; D is ambiguous. The CDR3 contains 15 residues. Germline-derived CDR1 and CDR2 are GTSNPN and SVGIG (reference sequence). V lost 3 bases to trimming and J lost 0 bases, with 12 bases between them.